Listed here are 21 T cell receptor beta chains from one sample, sequenced in a study of cytomegalovirus exposure and HLA in healthy donors. Amplification used 60 Vbeta primers and 13 Jbeta primers. The protocol was immunoSEQ multiplex PCR, while the TCRdb copy is restricted to in-frame clones and leaves out a portion. The sample table sets out just over 40,000 clones. The sequencing input was PBMCs. These receptors were collected from a young man in good health and CMV-seronegative.

The genes are TRBV18 and TRBJ2-2; 7 bases align to TRBD1. The J segment lost 4 bases and the V segment lost 3 bases, leaving 5 bases of the junction unmatched. Germline CDR1 reads KGHSH; CDR2 reads LQKENI. The CDR3 covers 15 residues. The CDR3 region has the DNA TGTGCCAGCTCACCCTTGACAGGGATCACCGGGGAGCTGTTTTTT. Its translation: CASSPLTGITGELFF. Full variable domain (missing parts from reference TRBV18 and TRBJ2-2): NAGVMQNPRHLVRRRGQEARLRCSPMKGHSHVYWYRQLPEEGLKFMVYLQKENIIDESGMPKERFSAEFPKEGPSILRIQQVVRGDSAAYFCASSPLTGITGELFFGEGSRLTVL.

The chain carries TRBV10-3 and TRBJ1-1; possibly TRBD1 for D (5 bases). CDR3 length equals 14 residues. Trimming removed 7 bases from V and 4 bases from J, with 16 bases in between. Germline assignment: CDR1 ENHRY and CDR2 SYGVKD. CDR3 DNA sequence: TGTGCCATCAAGTGGGGGGAGGGGATCACTGAAGCTTTCTTT. It specifies CAIKWGEGITEAFF.

J is TRBJ2-1 and V is TRBV6-5; TRBD2 is a possible D gene (5 bases). The V gene lost 7 bases and the J gene lost 7 bases, with 11 bases spanning the gap. CDR1 and CDR2 from the germline V gene are MNHEY and SVGAGI. The CDR3 runs 12 residues. The DNA of the CDR3 is TGTGCCAGCACCTCACCGGGGAATGAGCAGTTCTTC. Protein product: CASTSPGNEQFF.

This sequence joins TRBV5-6 and TRBJ1-1; TRBD1 aligns across 7 bases. This CDR3 comprises 15 residues. Per germline, CDR1 SGHDT and CDR2 YYEEEE. V was clipped by 0 bases and J by 4 bases; unmatched bases: 6. The CDR3 DNA sequence: TGTGCCAGCAGCTTGGTAGACAGGGCGAGCACTGAAGCTTTCTTT. Translated: CASSLVDRASTEAFF.

The CDR3 sequence is CASRRESNTGELFF. In DNA form, the CDR3 reads TGTGCCAGCAGACGGGAATCCAACACCGGGGAGCTGTTTTTT. This sequence joins TRBV7-9 and TRBJ2-2, with a weak D call TRBD2 (5 bases). The CDR3 is 14 residues long. The germline gives CDR1 SEHNR, CDR2 FQNEAQ (reference sequence). With 6 bases removed from V and 2 bases from J, the gap between germline ends came to 10 bases.

V and J are TRBV7-2 and TRBJ2-7, with D uncertain. Germline CDR1 SGHTA, CDR2 FQGNSA. The CDR3 consists of 13 residues. V lost 5 bases and J lost 5, with 13 bases in between. CDR3 in amino acids: CASSLIPLHEQYF. CDR3 coding DNA: TGTGCCAGCAGCCTAATCCCCCTCCACGAGCAGTACTTC.

The rearrangement links TRBV9 to TRBJ1-5; D unresolved. This CDR3 is built from 13 residues. The germline V gene encodes CDR1 SGDLS and CDR2 YYNGEE. The germline V and J ends were trimmed by 2 bases and 0 bases, with 3 bases remaining between them. The CDR3 reads CASSVNSNQPQHF. The CDR3 DNA reads as TGTGCCAGCAGCGTTAATAGCAATCAGCCCCAGCATTTT.

The CDR3 bases are TGTGCCAGCTCACATGGGACAGCTAGTTACTACGCCTACGAGCAGTACTTC. Protein product: CASSHGTASYYAYEQYF. This sequence joins TRBV18 and TRBJ2-7, with 7 bases fitting TRBD1. From germline, CDR1 is KGHSH and CDR2 LQKENI. This CDR3 is 17 amino acids long. V shed 4 bases and J 2 bases; nucleotides not matched to a gene: 14. Combining the CDR3 with reference TRBV18 and TRBJ2-7 gives the whole variable domain NAGVMQNPRHLVRRRGQEARLRCSPMKGHSHVYWYRQLPEEGLKFMVYLQKENIIDESGMPKERFSAEFPKEGPSILRIQQVVRGDSAAYFCASSHGTASYYAYEQYFGPGTRLTVT.

This chain connects TRBV5-1 to TRBJ2-1; TRBD1 matches at 8 bases. V lost 4 bases to trimming and J lost 2 bases; unmatched junction nucleotides: 8. The germline V gene encodes CDR1 SGHRS and CDR2 YFSETQ. This CDR3 has 16 residues. The CDR3 is CASSQDRAGAYNEQFF. In DNA form, the CDR3 reads TGCGCCAGCAGCCAGGACAGGGCGGGCGCCTACAATGAGCAGTTCTTC.

The rearrangement links TRBV6-1 to TRBJ1-4; 7 nucleotides line up with TRBD1. The CDR3 has 14 residues. The germline CDR1 and CDR2 sequences are MNHNS and SASEGT. V dropped 6 bases and J dropped 7; count of bases not matched to a gene: 8. CDR3 region: CASSPGGSVEKLFF. Written as DNA, the CDR3 is TGTGCCAGCAGCCCAGGGGGGTCCGTTGAAAAACTGTTTTTT.

The genes are TRBV5-1 and TRBJ2-3; 8 bases agree with TRBD2. With V trimmed by 0 bases and J by 2 bases, 11 bases remained unmatched. The CDR3 length is 18 residues. Germline CDR1 SGHRS, CDR2 YFSETQ. The chain's CDR3 is CASSLADVSGTYTDTQYF. CDR3 coding DNA: TGCGCCAGCAGCTTGGCCGATGTTAGCGGGACCTACACAGATACGCAGTATTTT. The full variable domain, rest sourced from reference TRBV5-1 and TRBJ2-3, is KAGVTQTPRYLIKTRGQQVTLSCSPISGHRSVSWYQQTPGQGLQFLFEYFSETQRNKGNFPGRFSGRQFSNSRSEMNVSTLELGDSALYLCASSLADVSGTYTDTQYFGPGTRLTVL.

The chain couples TRBV6-1 to TRBJ2-2; 12 bases align to TRBD2. V trimming: 4 bases; J trimming: 5 bases; junction bases outside the gene matches: 5. Germline values: CDR1 MNHNS, CDR2 SASEGT. The CDR3 consists of 16 residues. The CDR3 DNA follows: TGTGCCAGCAGTGCCGAGACTAGCGGGGGTACCGGGGAGCTGTTTTTT. Protein: CASSAETSGGTGELFF.

The chain employs TRBV12-5 and TRBJ2-2; 7 bases map to TRBD2. This CDR3 has 15 residues. The J segment lost 2 bases and the V segment lost 3 bases, leaving 3 bases of the junction unmatched. The germline V gene has CDR1 LGHNT and CDR2 FRNRAP. CDR3 in amino acids: CASGFGGVNTGELFF. The CDR3 coding sequence is TGTGCTAGTGGTTTTGGGGGGGTCAACACCGGGGAGCTGTTTTTT.

The CDR3 DNA reads TGTGCTAGTGGTTTGTTAGTAGGGGCGAACAATCAGCCCCAGCATTTT. It translates to CASGLLVGANNQPQHF. The chain couples TRBV12-5 to TRBJ1-5, with a tentative D call TRBD1 (5 bases). Germline V gene lookup returns CDR1 LGHNT and CDR2 FRNRAP. V was clipped by 2 bases and J by 3 bases, with 14 bases between them. This CDR3 is built from 16 residues.

The chain combines TRBV5-1 with TRBJ2-7; 11 positions agree with TRBD1. This CDR3 contains 14 residues. Per the germline V gene, CDR1 is SGHRS and CDR2 is YFSETQ. The trim removed 3 bases at V and 2 bases at J, leaving 1 base unmatched. CDR3 bases: TGCGCCAGCAGCTCGGGACAGGGGGCCTACGAGCAGTACTTC. As protein: CASSSGQGAYEQYF.

V is TRBV7-2 and J is TRBJ2-7; 11 positions match TRBD2. Germline V gives CDR1 SGHTA, CDR2 FQGNSA. The CDR3 consists of 18 residues. Losses at the gene ends were 2 bases for V and 1 base for J; bases not matched to a gene: 10. Here the CDR3 reads CASSLPRASGGISYEQYF. The CDR3 DNA sequence: TGTGCCAGCAGCTTACCCCGGGCTAGCGGGGGGATTTCCTACGAGCAGTACTTC.

The V call is TRBV6-5, the J call TRBJ2-7; the D gene is possibly TRBD2 (5 bases). CDR1 is MNHEY, CDR2 SVGAGI, per germline. The CDR3 is made up of 15 amino acids. Trimming pared 0 bases from V and 3 bases from J, leaving 12 bases between. The CDR3 nucleotides are TGTGCCAGCAGTTACTCACTGGCGGGCTACTACGAGCAGTACTTC. Amino acids: CASSYSLAGYYEQYF.

The CDR3 reads CASSIGQGRTGELFF. The CDR3 DNA is TGTGCCAGCAGCATCGGACAGGGTAGGACCGGGGAGCTGTTTTTT. V is TRBV5-5 and J is TRBJ2-2; 8 bases agree with TRBD1. The V and J ends lost 4 bases and 5 bases, in that order; junction bases with no gene match: 7. CDR1 is SGHKS and CDR2 is YYEKEE in the germline V gene (reference sequence). The CDR3 spans 15 residues.

This chain links TRBV7-2 with TRBJ1-6; 8 positions match TRBD1. Germline CDR1 is SGHTA and CDR2 is FQGNSA. Trimming took 7 bases from V and 8 from J; bases not matched to a gene: 7. The CDR3 sequence is 14 residues long. The CDR3 sequence: CASNAGGWDSPLHF. The CDR3 bases are TGTGCCAGCAACGCAGGGGGCTGGGATTCACCCCTCCACTTT.

The V gene is TRBV10-3, the J gene TRBJ1-2, with 8 bases lining up with TRBD1. The CDR3 has 17 residues. The J segment lost 3 bases and the V segment lost 3 bases, leaving 12 bases of the junction unmatched. CDR1 and CDR2 (germline): ENHRY, SYGVKD. The DNA of the CDR3 is TGTGCCATCAGTGAAAGGAAAGGACAGGGTGAGGACTATGGCTACACCTTC. It specifies CAISERKGQGEDYGYTF.

The CDR3 nucleotides are TGTGCCATCACCGACGCGGGGGTGGAGGAGCTGTTTTTT. Protein sequence: CAITDAGVEELFF. The gene calls are TRBV10-3 and TRBJ2-2; 7 bases are a match to TRBD2. V lost 7 bases and J lost 10; bases outside the gene matches: 9. The CDR3 runs 13 residues. The germline CDR1 and CDR2 sequences are ENHRY and SYGVKD.